Each of the 11 T cell receptor beta chains below was sequenced from the same sample in a study of CD8 T cells in Susac syndrome. With random hexamers, reverse transcription was performed on about 0.5 to 1 ug of RNA. From the immunoSEQ multiplex PCR reads, TCRdb called clonotypes with MiXCR, one entry per CDR3 protein. The sample lists 150,000 to 200,000 distinct CDR3 sequences, around 93% occurring once. Sequencing input: CD8+ T cells from PBMCs. These receptor sequences come from a human donor with Susac syndrome.

CDR3 nucleotides: TGCAGCGTTGAAATCCAGGACAGCGCGAACACCGGGGAGCTGTTTTTT. Its protein is CSVEIQDSANTGELFF. V gene TRBV29-1 combines with J gene TRBJ2-2, with D perhaps matching TRBD1 (6 bases). The length of the CDR3 is 16 residues. Looked up from germline, CDR1 is SQVTM and CDR2 is ANQGSEA. Trimming removed 2 bases from V and 0 bases from J, with 13 bases in between.

The V call is TRBV2, the J call TRBJ2-1; the D is unclear. CDR1 SNHLY and CDR2 FYNNEI come from the germline V gene. This CDR3 comprises 13 residues. Between the trimmed V and J ends, which lost 5 bases and 5 bases, there was a span of 10 bases. CDR3 amino acids: CASSLDGHNEQFF. DNA for the CDR3: TGTGCCAGCAGTCTAGACGGCCACAATGAGCAGTTCTTC.

V gene TRBV11-2 combines with J gene TRBJ2-3; TRBD1 is a possible D gene (6 bases). The CDR3 loop spans 16 amino acids. Germline CDR1 SGHAT, CDR2 FQNNGV. The V end lost 5 bases, the J end lost 5 bases, and 20 bases lay between the germline ends. This CDR3 reads CASSPHLAGEEDTQYF. DNA of the CDR3: TGTGCCAGCAGCCCCCATTTGGCAGGGGAAGAAGATACGCAGTATTTT.

The rearrangement uses TRBV4-1 and TRBJ1-2; 8 bases are a match to TRBD1. This CDR3 region has 16 residues. V shed 3 bases, J shed 2 bases, and the junction held 8 bases outside the gene matches. CDR1 MGHRA and CDR2 YSYEKL come from the germline V gene. The CDR3 loop is CASSQKGQGQNYGYTF. The CDR3 DNA reads as TGCGCCAGCAGCCAGAAAGGACAGGGACAAAACTATGGCTACACCTTC.

The chain employs TRBV30 and TRBJ1-1; D is ambiguous. Germline CDR1 reads GTSNPN; CDR2 reads SVGIG (reference sequence). Trimming removed 4 bases from V and 0 bases from J, with 9 bases in between. The CDR3 covers 13 residues. The CDR3 loop reads CAWMEGVNTEAFF. Written as DNA, the CDR3 is TGTGCCTGGATGGAGGGCGTGAACACTGAAGCTTTCTTT.

The chain is built from TRBV24-1 and TRBJ2-1; tentatively, D is TRBD1 or TRBD2 (5 bases each). This CDR3 has 13 amino acids. V was shortened by 1 base and J by 6 bases, with 6 bases between the two germline ends. Germline V gene sequence: CDR1 KGHDR, CDR2 SFDVKD. The CDR3 protein is CATSDFGGNEQFF. The CDR3 DNA reads TGTGCCACCAGTGATTTTGGGGGCAATGAGCAGTTCTTC.

Remarks on this clonotype: This may come from a read error, since a much larger clone is one base off. The chain links TRBV7-9 to TRBJ2-3; D unclear. Germline lookup yields CDR1 SEHNR and CDR2 FQNEAQ (reference sequence). The CDR3 runs 11 residues. The V gene lost 6 bases and the J gene lost 2 bases, with 3 bases spanning the gap. For the CDR3, the DNA is TGTGCCAGCAGATTCACAGATACGCAGTATTTT. It specifies CASRFTDTQYF.

The V gene is TRBV5-8, the J gene TRBJ2-5, with 8 bases aligning to TRBD1. V was clipped by 9 bases and J by 2 bases; unmatched bases: 9. CDR3 length equals 14 residues. Germline V lookup: CDR1 SGHTS, CDR2 YDEGEE. Written as DNA, the CDR3 is TGTGCCAACAGGACAGGGTACCCTCAAGAGACCCAGTACTTC. Protein: CANRTGYPQETQYF.

The CDR3 is CASSLPWTSGTTYEQYF. The CDR3 DNA reads TGTGCCAGCAGTTTACCTTGGACTAGCGGGACTACCTACGAGCAGTACTTC. This chain joins TRBV28 and TRBJ2-7; 12 bases align to TRBD2. V shed 2 bases and J 2 bases; nucleotides not matched to a gene: 7. The CDR3 is made up of 17 amino acids. Germline assignment: CDR1 MDHEN and CDR2 SYDVKM.

The V and J genes are TRBV28 and TRBJ2-7; 8 positions agree with TRBD2. The CDR3 extends over 16 amino acids. Germline V CDR1 and CDR2: MDHEN, SYDVKM. With V trimmed by 6 bases and J by 4 bases, 14 bases remained unmatched. The DNA of the CDR3 is TGTGCCAGCAGCCCTGTAAGCGGGAGTACGAAATACGAGCAGTACTTC. It specifies CASSPVSGSTKYEQYF.

The sample holds one count of this clonotype. V gene TRBV25-1 combines with J gene TRBJ1-1; D is uncertain. Between the trimmed V and J ends, which lost 5 bases and 1 base, there was a span of 8 bases. This CDR3 has 13 residues. Germline lookup yields CDR1 MGHDK and CDR2 SYGVNS. The CDR3 sequence: CASSKVPNTEAFF. The CDR3 DNA sequence: TGTGCCAGCAGTAAGGTCCCGAACACTGAAGCTTTCTTT.